This T cell receptor (beta chain) appears in the sequencing data of a study of OX40 agonist ivuxolimab in advanced cancers. Study in general: Patients treated during dose escalation were battling hepatocellular carcinoma, melanoma, renal cell or head and neck cancer. Study results and limitations: Antigen specificity was not determined for the expanded peripheral T cells.

TCRdb keeps only in-frame clones here, not all; method: immunoSEQ multiplex PCR. The sample comprises fewer than 70,000 clones, approximately 80% of which are singletons, and 2% to 3% rests with the top ten. Regarding this clone: Its matching antigen is unknown.

Sequences were derived from CD4+ or CD8+ T cells sorted from blood, sampled in a trial of the OX40 agonist ivuxolimab. The clonotype originates from an adult with an advanced solid tumor such as melanoma, head and neck, liver or kidney cancer.

The CDR3 nucleotides read TGTGCCAGCAGCTTATCCGGGACTGAGAACTATGGCTACACCTTC. Translated, it gives CASSLSGTENYGYTF. This sequence joins TRBV7-2 and TRBJ1-2; the D gene is possibly TRBD1 (5 bases). Trimming removed 2 bases at V and 2 bases at J, with 12 bases between. The CDR3 contains 15 residues. CDR1 and CDR2 from the germline V gene are SGHTA and FQGNSA.